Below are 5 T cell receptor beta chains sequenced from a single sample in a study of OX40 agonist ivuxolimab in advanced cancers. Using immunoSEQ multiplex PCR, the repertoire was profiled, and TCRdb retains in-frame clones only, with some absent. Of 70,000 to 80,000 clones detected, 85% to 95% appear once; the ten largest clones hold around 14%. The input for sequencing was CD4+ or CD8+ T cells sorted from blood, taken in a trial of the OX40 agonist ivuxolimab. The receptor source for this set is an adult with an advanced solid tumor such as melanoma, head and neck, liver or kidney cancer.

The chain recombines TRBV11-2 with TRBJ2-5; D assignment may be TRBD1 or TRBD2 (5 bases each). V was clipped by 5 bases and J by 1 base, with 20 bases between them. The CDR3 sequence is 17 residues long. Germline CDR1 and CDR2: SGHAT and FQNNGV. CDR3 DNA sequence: TGTGCCAGCAGCGTCCCCGACTACGGGACCCTCCAAGAGACCCAGTACTTC. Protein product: CASSVPDYGTLQETQYF.

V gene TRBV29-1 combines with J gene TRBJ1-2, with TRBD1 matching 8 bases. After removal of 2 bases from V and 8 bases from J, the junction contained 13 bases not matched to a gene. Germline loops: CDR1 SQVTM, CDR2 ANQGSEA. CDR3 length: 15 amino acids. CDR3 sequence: CSVELTGTGLGGYTF. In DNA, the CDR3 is TGCAGCGTTGAACTAACTGGGACAGGACTAGGGGGCTACACCTTC.

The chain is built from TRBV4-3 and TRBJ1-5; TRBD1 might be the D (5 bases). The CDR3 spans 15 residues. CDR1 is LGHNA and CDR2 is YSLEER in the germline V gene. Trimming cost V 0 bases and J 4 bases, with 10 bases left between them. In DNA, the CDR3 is TGCGCCAGCAGCCAAGACCAGGGATGGAATCAGCCCCAGCATTTT. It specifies CASSQDQGWNQPQHF.

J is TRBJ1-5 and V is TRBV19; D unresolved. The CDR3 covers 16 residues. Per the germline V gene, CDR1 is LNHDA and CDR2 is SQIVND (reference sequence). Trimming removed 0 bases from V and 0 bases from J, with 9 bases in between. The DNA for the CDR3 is TGTGCCAGTAGTATAGATGGAGGCTATAGCAATCAGCCCCAGCATTTT. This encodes CASSIDGGYSNQPQHF.

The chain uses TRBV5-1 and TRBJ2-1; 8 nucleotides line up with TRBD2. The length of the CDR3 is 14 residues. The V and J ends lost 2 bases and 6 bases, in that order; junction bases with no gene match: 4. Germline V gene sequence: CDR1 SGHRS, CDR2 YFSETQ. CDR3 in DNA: TGCGCCAGCAGCTTCCTGGCGGGGGGCAATGAGCAGTTCTTC. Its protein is CASSFLAGGNEQFF.